The 20 T cell receptor beta chains listed next were all sequenced from one sample in a study of CD8+CD57+ T cells in acquired aplastic anemia. Those patients picked for sequencing had displayed CD8+CD57+ cell expansion on flow cytometry. Using genomic DNA as the template, TCR beta VDJ and CDR3 profiling was carried out. TCRdb itself ran the reads through MiXCR, one entry per CDR3 protein. This table has 170,000 or so distinct CDR3 sequences, about 60% appearing once. What was sequenced was sorted CD4+, CD8+, or CD8+CD57+ T cells (not recorded which) from PBMCs. Source of these receptors: a human donor with aplastic anemia.

The chain recombines TRBV11-2 with TRBJ2-1; D gene ambiguous. Germline V lookup: CDR1 SGHAT, CDR2 FQNNGV. The germline V and J ends were trimmed by 1 base and 8 bases, with 12 bases remaining between them. The CDR3 loop spans 14 amino acids. The CDR3 loop is CASSLGVSGDEQFF. In DNA, the CDR3 is TGTGCCAGCAGCTTAGGGGTCTCGGGTGATGAGCAGTTCTTC.

This chain links TRBV20-1 with TRBJ2-1, with 9 bases aligning to TRBD2. CDR1 and CDR2 (germline): DFQATT, SNEGSKA (reference sequence). This CDR3 has 15 residues. The junction had 8 bases not matched to a gene; V was cut back by 0 bases and J by 8 bases. The CDR3 loop reads CSARDLAGGRHEQFF. Written as DNA, the CDR3 is TGCAGTGCTAGAGATCTTGCGGGGGGGCGGCATGAGCAGTTCTTC.

This clonotype was seen at least ten times. V gene TRBV7-9 combines with J gene TRBJ1-1, with 7 positions matching TRBD1. This CDR3 region has 14 residues. Unmatched junction bases numbered 7, after V lost 5 bases and J lost 4 bases. Germline CDR1 is SEHNR and CDR2 is FQNEAQ (reference sequence). The CDR3: CASSQAGQFTEAFF. The CDR3 DNA reads TGTGCCAGCAGCCAGGCGGGACAGTTCACTGAAGCTTTCTTT.

This clonotype was observed at least ten times. The chain combines TRBV12-3 or TRBV12-4 with TRBJ1-1; no reliable D call. V dropped 3 bases and J dropped 8 bases, with 7 bases sitting between them. This CDR3 comprises 11 residues. CDR3 DNA: TGTGCCAGCAGTTTTGGGAACGAAGCTTTCTTT. This sequence encodes CASSFGNEAFF.

The CDR3 spells CATSAPRTGGETQYF. Written as DNA, the CDR3 is TGTGCCACCAGCGCTCCTCGGACTGGGGGAGAGACCCAGTACTTC. The chain is built from TRBV15 and TRBJ2-5, with D perhaps being TRBD1 or TRBD2 (5 bases each). The V gene's germline CDR1 is LNHNV and CDR2 YYDKDF (reference sequence). V was shortened by 5 bases and J by 4 bases, with 17 bases between the two germline ends. The CDR3 extends over 15 amino acids.

This clonotype was seen a handful of times. The rearrangement uses TRBV7-2 and TRBJ2-7; 8 bases are shared with TRBD2. CDR1 SGHTA and CDR2 FQGNSA come from the germline V gene. Germline trimming cut 5 bases from V and 3 bases from J; bases unmatched to any gene: 12. The CDR3 is 16 amino acids. In DNA form, the CDR3 reads TGTGCCAGCAGCAAACTGATAGGACTAGCAAGCTACGAGCAGTACTTC. It translates to CASSKLIGLASYEQYF.

The sample holds many counts of this clonotype. The chain links TRBV6-5 to TRBJ2-1, with D tentatively TRBD2 (6 bases). V was cut by 2 bases and J by 6 bases, with 17 bases left in between. The germline V gene encodes CDR1 MNHEY and CDR2 SVGAGI. There are 16 residues in the CDR3. CDR3 bases: TGTGCCAGCAGTTACACCCCCGGGACTTCAATCAATGAGCAGTTCTTC. It specifies CASSYTPGTSINEQFF.

The chain uses TRBV12-3 or TRBV12-4 and TRBJ2-5, with TRBD1 matching over 7 bases. The CDR3 length is 14 residues. The trim removed 5 bases at V and 5 bases at J, leaving 8 bases unmatched. The CDR3 is CASSRDSPQETQYF. CDR3 DNA sequence: TGTGCCAGCAGTCGGGACAGCCCACAGGAGACCCAGTACTTC.

As regards this clonotype: The junction does not match germline at one end; this may be a read error. This sequence joins TRBV9 and TRBJ2-7; no clear D. This CDR3 has 11 amino acids. Germline V gene data show CDR1 as SGDLS and CDR2 as YYNGEE. The CDR3 reads CASSFPPEQYF. In DNA, the CDR3 is TGTGCTAGCAGCTTTCCCCCCGAGCAGTACTTC. Full variable domain (rest looked up from reference TRBV9 and TRBJ2-7): DSGVTQTPKHLITATGQRVTLRCSPRSGDLSVYWYQQSLDQGLQFLIQYYNGEERAKGNILERFSAQQFPDLHSELNLSSLELGDSALYFCASSFPPEQYFGPGTRLTVT.

The gene calls are TRBV20-1 and TRBJ2-7; TRBD2 might be the D (5 bases). V lost 0 bases, J lost 4 bases, and 13 bases lay in between. This CDR3 region has 14 residues. Germline CDR1 is DFQATT and CDR2 is SNEGSKA (reference sequence). The CDR3 region is CSARDMRAGYEQYF. As DNA, the CDR3 is TGCAGTGCTAGAGATATGAGGGCCGGTTACGAGCAGTACTTC.

Regarding this clonotype: This sequence may be a read error, since a much larger clone differs from it by one base. V gene TRBV6-6 combines with J gene TRBJ2-2, with TRBD2 identical over 9 bases. The CDR3 is 15 residues long. Per the germline V gene, CDR1 is MNHNY and CDR2 is SVGAGI (reference sequence). The chain's CDR3 is CGSKASGANTGELFF. CDR3 nucleotides: TGTGGCAGCAAGGCTAGCGGGGCGAACACCGGGGAGCTGTTTTTT.

V usage is TRBV7-9 and J usage is TRBJ2-5; D assignment may be TRBD1 or TRBD2 (5 bases each). Germline V gene data show CDR1 as SEHNR and CDR2 as FQNEAQ (reference sequence). This CDR3 contains 14 residues. V shed 1 base and J shed 4 bases, with 10 bases lying between them. The CDR3 sequence is CASSLVGTGETQYF. The CDR3 nucleotides are TGTGCCAGCAGCTTAGTGGGGACGGGAGAGACCCAGTACTTC.

Comments on this clonotype: Compared with germline, one end of the junction differs, possibly owing to a read error. The CDR3 protein is CASSLRTGDTEAFF. In nucleotides, the CDR3 is TGTGCCAGCAGTCTCAGGACAGGGGACACTGAAGCTTTCTTT. The chain uses TRBV10-3 and TRBJ1-1; 9 bases match TRBD1. Per the germline V gene, CDR1 is ENHRY and CDR2 is SYGVKD. The CDR3 runs 14 residues.

A single count supports this clonotype. The genes are TRBV7-2 and TRBJ2-5; 8 bases are shared with TRBD2. Per germline, CDR1 SGHTA and CDR2 FQGNSA. The CDR3 totals 16 residues. V was clipped by 8 bases and J by 7 bases; unmatched bases: 18. The CDR3 spells CASLGINSGGGGTQYF. The CDR3 DNA follows: TGTGCCAGCCTGGGGATCAACAGCGGGGGAGGCGGGACCCAGTACTTC.

The chain joins TRBV15 to TRBJ1-2; the D gene is possibly TRBD1 (6 bases). The CDR3 is 15 amino acids. Between the trimmed V and J ends, which lost 1 base and 7 bases, there was a span of 16 bases. CDR1 is LNHNV and CDR2 is YYDKDF in the germline V gene (reference sequence). This CDR3 reads CATSRAEPGAGGYTF. CDR3 in DNA: TGTGCCACCAGCAGAGCTGAGCCAGGGGCTGGTGGCTACACCTTC.

The chain recombines TRBV2 with TRBJ2-7; 7 bases are a match to TRBD1. This CDR3 has 16 amino acids. Germline trimming cut 6 bases from V and 2 bases from J; bases unmatched to any gene: 13. Germline loops: CDR1 SNHLY, CDR2 FYNNEI. CDR3 in DNA: TGTGCCAGCAGCTCCCTCACCGGGACAGTGGCCTACGAGCAGTACTTC. It translates to CASSSLTGTVAYEQYF.

The CDR3 bases are TGTGCCAGCAGTCTAGCGATCTCCGGGGAGCTGTTTTTT. Its translation: CASSLAISGELFF. The chain uses TRBV7-2 and TRBJ2-2; TRBD2 is a possible D gene (6 bases). The CDR3 spans 13 residues. V lost 6 bases and J lost 6, with 11 bases in between. The germline V gene encodes CDR1 SGHTA and CDR2 FQGNSA.

This clonotype was counted a single time. V gene TRBV20-1 combines with J gene TRBJ2-1, with TRBD2 matching over 9 bases. The junction had 6 bases not matched to a gene; V was cut back by 5 bases and J by 4 bases. Germline V gives CDR1 DFQATT, CDR2 SNEGSKA (reference sequence). The CDR3 runs 14 residues. CDR3 DNA sequence: TGCAGTGCTGATAGCGGGAGTGATTACAATGAGCAGTTCTTC. It is translated as CSADSGSDYNEQFF.

This clonotype has just one count. V gene TRBV6-2 or TRBV6-3 combines with J gene TRBJ1-2; D is uncertain. This CDR3 is built from 13 residues. The germline V gene has CDR1 MNHEY and CDR2 SVGEGT. V shed 6 bases and J shed 0 bases, with 8 bases lying between them. The CDR3 spells CASRLEANYGYTF. The CDR3 DNA follows: TGTGCCAGCAGGCTGGAAGCTAACTATGGCTACACCTTC.

This clonotype was seen ten or more times. The chain combines TRBV5-6 with TRBJ1-6, with a possible D match to TRBD1 (6 bases). The CDR3 is made up of 13 amino acids. V lost 4 bases to trimming and J lost 13 bases, with 15 bases between them. Per the germline V gene, CDR1 is SGHDT and CDR2 is YYEEEE. The CDR3 protein is CASSMGTGPPLHF. CDR3 in DNA: TGTGCCAGCAGCATGGGAACAGGGCCCCCCCTCCACTTT.